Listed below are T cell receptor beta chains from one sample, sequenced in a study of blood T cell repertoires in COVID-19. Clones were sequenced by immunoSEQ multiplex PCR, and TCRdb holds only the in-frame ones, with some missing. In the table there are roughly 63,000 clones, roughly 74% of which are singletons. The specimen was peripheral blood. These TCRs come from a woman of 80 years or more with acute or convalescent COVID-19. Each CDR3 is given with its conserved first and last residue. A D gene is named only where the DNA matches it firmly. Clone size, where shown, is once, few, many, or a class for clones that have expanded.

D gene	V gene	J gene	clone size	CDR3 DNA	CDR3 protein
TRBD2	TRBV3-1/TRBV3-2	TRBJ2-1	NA	TGTGCCAGCAGCCAAGGATTTCTAGCGGGAGGAGAAGGAACCTACAATGAGCAGTTCTTC	CASSQGFLAGGEGTYNEQFF
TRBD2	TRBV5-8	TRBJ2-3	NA	TGTGCCAGCAGCTTGGCGGCGGGAGGTTTTGATACGCAGTATTTT	CASSLAAGGFDTQYF
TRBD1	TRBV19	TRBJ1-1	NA	TGTGCCAGTAATCAACAGGGGGTAAATGAAGCTTTCTTT	CASNQQGVNEAFF
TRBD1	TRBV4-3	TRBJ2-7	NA	TGCGCCAGCAGCCAAACCGGGACAGGTAACGAGCAGTACTTC	CASSQTGTGNEQYF
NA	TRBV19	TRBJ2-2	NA	TGTGCCAGTAGTATTACGGCTAGCACCGGGGAGCTGTTTTTT	CASSITASTGELFF
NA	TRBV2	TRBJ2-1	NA	TGTGCCAGCAGTGCAGGACAGGGGACTAGCGCCTACAATGAGCAGTTCTTC	CASSAGQGTSAYNEQFF
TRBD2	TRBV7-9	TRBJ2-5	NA	TGTGCCAGCAGCTTAGGACTAGCGGGTAGCCAAGAGACCCAGTACTTC	CASSLGLAGSQETQYF
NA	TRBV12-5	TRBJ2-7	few	TGTGCTAGTGGTTTCGGAGGAGGGCAGTACTTC	CASGFGGGQYF
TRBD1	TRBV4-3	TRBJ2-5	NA	TGCGCCAGCAGCCGGGGACAGTCTGAGAAAGAGACCCAGTACTTC	CASSRGQSEKETQYF
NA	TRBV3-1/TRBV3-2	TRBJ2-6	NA	TGTGCCAGCAGACCTCCACAGTACTCTGGGGCCAACGTCCTGACTTTC	CASRPPQYSGANVLTF
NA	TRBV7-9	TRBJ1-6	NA	TGTGCCAGCAGCTTCGGGAACGATAATTCACCCCTCCACTTT	CASSFGNDNSPLHF
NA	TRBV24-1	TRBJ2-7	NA	TGTGCCACCAGTGAGGGGGGGACAACCTACGAGCAGTACTTC	CATSEGGTTYEQYF
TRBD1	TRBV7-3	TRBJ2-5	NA	TGTGCCAGCAGCCTACAGGGGGCGATACAAGAGACCCAGTACTTC	CASSLQGAIQETQYF
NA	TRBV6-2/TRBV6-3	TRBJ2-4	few	TGTGCCAGCAGTTACGGGGAGAAAAACATTCAGTACTTC	CASSYGEKNIQYF
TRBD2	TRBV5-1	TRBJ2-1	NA	TGCGCCAGCAGCTGGACTTCCGGGACGCCGGGGACTAGCGGATACTACAATGAGCAGTTCTTC	CASSWTSGTPGTSGYYNEQFF
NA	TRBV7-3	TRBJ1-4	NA	TGTGCCAGCAGCCCCGGGGAGAGGCCTAATGAAAAACTGTTTTTT	CASSPGERPNEKLFF
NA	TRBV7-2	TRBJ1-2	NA	TGTGCCAGCAGCCTCCCTTCCTCGGATGGCTACACCTTC	CASSLPSSDGYTF
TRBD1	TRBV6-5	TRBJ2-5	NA	TGTGCCAGCATGAGGACAGGAGAGACCCAGTACTTC	CASMRTGETQYF
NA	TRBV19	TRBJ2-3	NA	TGTGCCAGTAGTATAGGTGGTAGCTTATCAGATACGCAGTATTTT	CASSIGGSLSDTQYF
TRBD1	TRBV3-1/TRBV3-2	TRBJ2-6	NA	TGTGCCAGCAGCCAATGGACAGGGGTCGCTGGGGCCAACGTCCTGACTTTC	CASSQWTGVAGANVLTF